This paragraph reports one TCR beta chain. The data belong to a study of T cell responses to AZD1222 COVID-19 vaccine. Only in-frame clones appear in the TCRdb table, and some are missing; sequencing was by immunoSEQ multiplex PCR. The sample carries fewer than 200,000 clones, 85% to 95% recorded once. V shed 7 bases and J 7 bases; nucleotides not matched to a gene: 13. Germline CDR1 reads LNHDA; CDR2 reads SQIVND (reference sequence). CDR3 size: 15 residues. Sequencing used peripheral blood, obtained on day 0 of AZD1222 vaccination. The chain carries TRBV19 and TRBJ2-7; 10 bases line up with TRBD1. The receptor was isolated from an adult in good health. The CDR3 region has the DNA TGTGCCAGTATGCCCCGGGGACAGGGGAAGGGAGAGCAGTACTTC. Protein product: CASMPRGQGKGEQYF. The variable domain in full, with the rest retrieved from reference TRBV19 and TRBJ2-7, is DGGITQSPKYLFRKEGQNVTLSCEQNLNHDAMYWYRQDPGQGLRLIYYSQIVNDFQKGDIAEGYSVSREKKESFPLTVTSAQKNPTAFYLCASMPRGQGKGEQYFGPGTRLTVT.